This T cell receptor (beta chain) was captured by sequencing in a study of shared clonotypes between healthy human individuals. Study-level points and caveats: Among a few donors, roughly 5% of naive CD4 clonotypes were found in common. Non-shared clonotypes had lower generation probabilities than those shared by all four donors. Sampling included only blood; tissue repertoires likely differ.

Profiled with immunoSEQ multiplex PCR; TCRdb holds only in-frame clones, not every one. The sample has some 1.5 million clones; approximately 96% are singletons. Points on this clone: Its antigen is still unknown.

The study separated CD4+ cells into CD45RA+ naive and CD45RA-negative memory subsets. The sequenced sample consisted of naive CD4+ T cells sorted from blood. Subset described: CD45RA+ positively selected. This TCR came from a man aged 25 to 40 in good health.

CDR3 protein: CASSQDEGPQYF. The CDR3 nucleotides are TGCGCCAGCAGCCAAGATGAGGGGCCCCAGTACTTC. V usage is TRBV4-1 and J usage is TRBJ2-5; either TRBD1 or TRBD2 may fit D (5 bases each). Germline V CDR1 and CDR2: MGHRA, YSYEKL. With 0 bases removed from V and 9 bases from J, the gap between germline ends came to 8 bases. This CDR3 has 12 residues.